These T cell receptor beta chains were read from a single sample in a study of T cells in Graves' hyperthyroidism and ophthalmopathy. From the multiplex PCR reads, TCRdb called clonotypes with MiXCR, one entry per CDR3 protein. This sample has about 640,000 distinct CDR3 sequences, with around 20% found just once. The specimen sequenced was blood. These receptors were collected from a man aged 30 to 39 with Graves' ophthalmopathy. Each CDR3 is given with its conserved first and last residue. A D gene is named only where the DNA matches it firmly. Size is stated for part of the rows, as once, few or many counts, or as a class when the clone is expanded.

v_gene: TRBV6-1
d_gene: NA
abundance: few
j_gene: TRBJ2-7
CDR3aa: CASSPGTPFYEQYF
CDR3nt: TGTGCCAGCAGTCCCGGGACACCCTTCTACGAGCAGTACTTC

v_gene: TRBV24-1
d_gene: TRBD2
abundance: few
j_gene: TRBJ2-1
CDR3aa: CATSDLVRGGASEQFF
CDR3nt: TGTGCCACCAGTGATTTAGTCCGGGGGGGGGCCAGTGAGCAGTTCTTC

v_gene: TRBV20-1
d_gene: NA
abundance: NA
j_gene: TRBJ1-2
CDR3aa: CSARVGGSYGYTF
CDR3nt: TGCAGTGCTAGAGTAGGAGGGTCGTATGGCTACACCTTC

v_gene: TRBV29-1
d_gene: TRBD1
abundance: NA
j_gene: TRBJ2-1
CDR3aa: CSVEAPTGGEYNEQFF
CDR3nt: TGCAGCGTTGAAGCTCCGACAGGGGGCGAGTACAATGAGCAGTTCTTC

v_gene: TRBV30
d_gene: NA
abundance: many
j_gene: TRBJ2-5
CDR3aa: CAWSVDSAPQETQYF
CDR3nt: TGTGCCTGGAGTGTTGACAGCGCACCCCAAGAGACCCAGTACTTC

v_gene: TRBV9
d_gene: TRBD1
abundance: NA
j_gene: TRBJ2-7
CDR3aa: CASSSFDRDEQYF
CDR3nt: TGTGCCAGCAGCTCATTCGACAGGGACGAGCAGTACTTC

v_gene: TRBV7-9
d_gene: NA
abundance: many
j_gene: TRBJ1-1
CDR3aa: CASSPQGQAMNTEAFF
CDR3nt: TGTGCCAGCAGCCCGCAGGGACAAGCCATGAACACTGAAGCTTTCTTT

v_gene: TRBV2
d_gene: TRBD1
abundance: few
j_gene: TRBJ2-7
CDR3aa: CASKRDRGPEQYF
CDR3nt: TGTGCCAGCAAAAGGGACAGGGGTCCCGAGCAGTACTTC

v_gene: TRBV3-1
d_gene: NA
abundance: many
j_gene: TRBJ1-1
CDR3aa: CASSPTTLMNTEAFF
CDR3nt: TGTGCCAGCAGCCCAACGACCCTGATGAACACTGAAGCTTTCTTT

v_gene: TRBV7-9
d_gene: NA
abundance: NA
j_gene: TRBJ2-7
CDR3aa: CASSEGGRYEQYF
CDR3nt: TGTGCCAGCAGTGAAGGCGGCAGGTACGAGCAGTACTTC

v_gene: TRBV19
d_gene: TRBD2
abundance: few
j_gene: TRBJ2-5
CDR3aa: CASSPLGTSGSETQYF
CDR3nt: TGTGCCAGTAGTCCACTTGGGACTAGCGGGAGTGAGACCCAGTACTTC

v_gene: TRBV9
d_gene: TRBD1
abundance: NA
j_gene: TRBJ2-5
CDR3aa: CASSLDRTNGWGETQYF
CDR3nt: TGTGCCAGCAGCCTGGACAGGACCAACGGCTGGGGAGAGACCCAGTACTTC

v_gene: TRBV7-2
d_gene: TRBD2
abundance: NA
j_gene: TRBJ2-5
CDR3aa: CASSKGLAVETQYF
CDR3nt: TGTGCCAGCAGCAAGGGACTAGCAGTAGAGACCCAGTACTTC

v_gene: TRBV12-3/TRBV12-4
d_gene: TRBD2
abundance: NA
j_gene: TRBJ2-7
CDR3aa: CASSKAGGYYEQYF
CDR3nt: TGTGCCAGCAGTAAGGCGGGGGGCTACTACGAGCAGTACTTC

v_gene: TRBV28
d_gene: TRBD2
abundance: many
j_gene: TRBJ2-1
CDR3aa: CASSPLGERELNEQFF
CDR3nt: TGTGCCAGCAGCCCCTTGGGGGAGCGGGAGCTCAATGAGCAGTTCTTC

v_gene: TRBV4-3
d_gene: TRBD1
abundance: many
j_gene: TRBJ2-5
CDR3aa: CASSQVGAGTGEETQYF
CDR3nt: TGCGCCAGCAGCCAAGTGGGCGCCGGGACAGGGGAAGAGACCCAGTACTTC

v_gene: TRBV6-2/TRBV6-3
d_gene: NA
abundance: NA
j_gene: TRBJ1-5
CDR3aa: CASSADRGRNQPQHF
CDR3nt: TGTGCCAGCAGCGCGGACAGAGGCCGTAATCAGCCCCAGCATTTT

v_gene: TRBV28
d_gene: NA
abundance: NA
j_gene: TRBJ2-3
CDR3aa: CASSLRFSTDTQYF
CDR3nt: TGTGCCAGCAGTTTACGTTTTAGCACAGATACGCAGTATTTT

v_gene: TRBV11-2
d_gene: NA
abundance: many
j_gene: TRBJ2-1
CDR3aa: CASSPDGISYNEQFF
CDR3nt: TGTGCCAGCAGCCCCGACGGAATTTCCTACAATGAGCAGTTCTTC

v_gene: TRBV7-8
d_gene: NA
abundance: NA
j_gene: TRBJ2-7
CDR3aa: CASSDPKAEQYF
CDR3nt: TGTGCCAGCAGCGACCCAAAGGCCGAGCAGTACTTC

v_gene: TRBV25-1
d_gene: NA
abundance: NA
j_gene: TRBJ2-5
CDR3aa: CASSDRYPGRTQETQYF
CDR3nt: TGTGCCAGCAGTGACAGGTACCCGGGACGGACCCAAGAGACCCAGTACTTC

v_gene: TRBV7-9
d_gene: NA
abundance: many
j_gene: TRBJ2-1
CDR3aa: CASSFRGANEQFF
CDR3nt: TGTGCCAGCAGCTTCCGAGGGGCCAATGAGCAGTTCTTC

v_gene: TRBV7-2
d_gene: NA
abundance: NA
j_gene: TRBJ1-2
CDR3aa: CASSPQQLGAHGYTF
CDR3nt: TGTGCCAGCAGCCCCCAACAACTCGGAGCACATGGCTACACCTTC

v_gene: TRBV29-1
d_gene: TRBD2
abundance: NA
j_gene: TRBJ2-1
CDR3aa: CIVDPGTSGSLSSYNEQFF
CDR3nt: TGCATCGTTGACCCCGGGACTAGCGGGAGCTTAAGCTCCTACAATGAGCAGTTCTTC

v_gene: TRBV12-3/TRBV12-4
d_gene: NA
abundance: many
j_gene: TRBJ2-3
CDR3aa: CASSLTVWGKADTQYF
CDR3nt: TGTGCCAGCAGTTTAACGGTCTGGGGGAAGGCAGATACGCAGTATTTT

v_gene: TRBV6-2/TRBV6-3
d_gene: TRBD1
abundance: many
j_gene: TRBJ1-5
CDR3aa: CASSYSAGQGTHGNQPQHF
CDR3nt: TGTGCCAGCAGTTACTCTGCGGGACAGGGGACGCATGGCAATCAGCCCCAGCATTTT

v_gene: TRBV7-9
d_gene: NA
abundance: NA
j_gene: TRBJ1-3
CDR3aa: CASSLAQSNTIYF
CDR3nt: TGTGCCAGCAGCTTAGCGCAGTCGAACACCATATATTTT

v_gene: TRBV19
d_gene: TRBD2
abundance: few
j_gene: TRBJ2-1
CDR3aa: CATTGLAEYNEQFF
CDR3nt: TGTGCCACCACGGGACTAGCGGAATACAATGAGCAGTTCTTC

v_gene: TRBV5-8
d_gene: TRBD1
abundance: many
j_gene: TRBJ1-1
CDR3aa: CASSLGQGHMNTEAFF
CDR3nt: TGTGCCAGCAGCTTGGGACAGGGGCACATGAACACTGAAGCTTTCTTT

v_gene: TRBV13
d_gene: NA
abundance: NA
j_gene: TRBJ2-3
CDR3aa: CASSPRRLYTDTQYF
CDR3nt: TGTGCCAGCAGTCCCCGGAGGCTATACACAGATACGCAGTATTTT

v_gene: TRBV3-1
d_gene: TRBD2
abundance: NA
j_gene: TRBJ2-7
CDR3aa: CASSQEASGSSYEQYF
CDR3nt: TGTGCCAGCAGCCAAGAAGCTAGCGGCAGCTCCTACGAGCAGTACTTC

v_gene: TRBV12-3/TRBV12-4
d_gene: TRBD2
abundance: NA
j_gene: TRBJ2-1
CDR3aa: CASIPSGLAGYNEQFF
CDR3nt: TGTGCCAGCATCCCATCAGGTCTAGCGGGCTACAATGAGCAGTTCTTC

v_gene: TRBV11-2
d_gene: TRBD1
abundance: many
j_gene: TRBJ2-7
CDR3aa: CASSLSHSSPGQGAYEQYF
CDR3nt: TGTGCCAGCAGCTTAAGTCATTCCTCCCCGGGACAGGGGGCCTACGAGCAGTACTTC

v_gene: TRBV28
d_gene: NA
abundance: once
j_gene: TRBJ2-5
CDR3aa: CASSQLGPGSLETQYF
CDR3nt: TGTGCCAGCAGTCAATTAGGACCGGGTTCGTTAGAGACCCAGTACTTC

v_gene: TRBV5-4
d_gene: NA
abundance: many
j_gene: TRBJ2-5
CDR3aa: CASTRGGQETQYF
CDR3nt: TGTGCCAGCACCCGTGGGGGGCAAGAGACCCAGTACTTC

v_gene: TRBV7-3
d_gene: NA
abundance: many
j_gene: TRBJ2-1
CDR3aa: CASSRFLYDNEQFF
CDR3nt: TGTGCCAGCAGCAGATTCCTGTACGACAATGAGCAGTTCTTC

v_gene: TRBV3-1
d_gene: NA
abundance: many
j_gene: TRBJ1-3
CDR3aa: CASSQARNRVTGNTIYF
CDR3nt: TGTGCCAGCAGCCAAGCCAGAAACAGGGTGACTGGAAACACCATATATTTT

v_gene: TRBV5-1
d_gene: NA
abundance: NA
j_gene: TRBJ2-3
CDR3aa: CASSPRPPTSTDTQYF
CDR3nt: TGCGCCAGCAGCCCAAGGCCCCCCACTAGCACAGATACGCAGTATTTT

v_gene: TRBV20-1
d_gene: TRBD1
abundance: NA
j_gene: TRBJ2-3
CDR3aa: CSARGQGARTDTQYF
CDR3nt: TGCAGTGCTAGAGGGCAGGGGGCCCGCACAGATACGCAGTATTTT

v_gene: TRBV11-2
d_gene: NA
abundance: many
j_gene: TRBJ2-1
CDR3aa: CASSIRADSSYNEQFF
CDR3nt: TGTGCCAGCAGTATCCGAGCGGATAGCTCCTACAATGAGCAGTTCTTC

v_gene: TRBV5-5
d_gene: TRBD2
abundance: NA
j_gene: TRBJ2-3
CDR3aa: CASSLSPGGRLAGGEDTQYF
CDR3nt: TGTGCCAGCAGCCTCTCCCCAGGGGGGCGACTAGCGGGCGGAGAAGATACGCAGTATTTT

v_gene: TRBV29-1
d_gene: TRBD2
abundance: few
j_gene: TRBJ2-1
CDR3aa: CSVELAGAGNEQFF
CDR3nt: TGCAGCGTTGAACTAGCGGGAGCTGGAAATGAGCAGTTCTTC

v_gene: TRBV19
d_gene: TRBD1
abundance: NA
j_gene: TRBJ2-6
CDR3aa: CASSRATGEANVLTF
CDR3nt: TGTGCCAGTAGTCGCGCCACAGGGGAGGCCAACGTCCTGACTTTC

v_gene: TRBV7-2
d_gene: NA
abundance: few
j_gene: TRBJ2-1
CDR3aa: CASSSGTVTNEQFF
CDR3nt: TGTGCCAGCAGCTCCGGGACGGTTACAAATGAGCAGTTCTTC

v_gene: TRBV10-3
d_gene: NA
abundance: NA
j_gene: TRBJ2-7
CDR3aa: CAISDLNRSYEQYF
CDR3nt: TGTGCCATCAGTGATTTAAACAGGTCCTACGAGCAGTACTTC

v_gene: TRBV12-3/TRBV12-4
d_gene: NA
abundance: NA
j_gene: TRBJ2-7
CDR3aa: CASSPVGREQYF
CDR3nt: TGTGCCAGCAGTCCGGTGGGGCGGGAGCAGTACTTC

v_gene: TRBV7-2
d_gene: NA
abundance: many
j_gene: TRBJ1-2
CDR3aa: CASSLALKGDYGYTF
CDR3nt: TGTGCCAGCAGCTTAGCGCTGAAGGGGGACTATGGCTACACCTTC

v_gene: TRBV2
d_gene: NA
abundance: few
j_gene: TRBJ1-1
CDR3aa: CASSFELNTEAFF
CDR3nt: TGTGCCAGCAGTTTTGAACTGAACACTGAAGCTTTCTTT

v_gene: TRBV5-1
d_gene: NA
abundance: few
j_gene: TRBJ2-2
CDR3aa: CASSFGAEGGELFF
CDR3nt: TGCGCCAGCAGCTTCGGGGCAGAAGGCGGGGAGCTGTTTTTT

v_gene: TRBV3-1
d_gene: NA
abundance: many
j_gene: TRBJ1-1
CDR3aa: CASSQDLGAPQGAFF
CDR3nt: TGTGCCAGCAGCCAAGATCTAGGGGCTCCTCAAGGGGCTTTCTTT

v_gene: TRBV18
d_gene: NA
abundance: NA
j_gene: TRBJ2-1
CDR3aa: CASSRGLAGVDEQFF
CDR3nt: TGTGCCAGCTCACGTGGTCTAGCAGGGGTCGATGAGCAGTTCTTC

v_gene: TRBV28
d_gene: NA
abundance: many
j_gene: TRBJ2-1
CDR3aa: CASTLMTVSEQFF
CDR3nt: TGTGCCAGCACCCTTATGACGGTCAGTGAGCAGTTCTTC

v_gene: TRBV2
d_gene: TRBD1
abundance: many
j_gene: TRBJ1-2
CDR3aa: CASSVRGTGQGGYTF
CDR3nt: TGTGCCAGCAGTGTCCGCGGGACAGGGCAGGGGGGCTACACCTTC

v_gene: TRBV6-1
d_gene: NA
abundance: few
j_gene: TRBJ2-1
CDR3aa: CASSEASAHNEQFF
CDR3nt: TGTGCCAGCAGTGAAGCTAGCGCCCACAATGAGCAGTTCTTC

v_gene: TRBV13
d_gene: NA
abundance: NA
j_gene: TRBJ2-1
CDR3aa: CASSFRRTADEQFF
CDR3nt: TGTGCCAGCAGCTTCAGGAGGACAGCCGATGAGCAGTTCTTC

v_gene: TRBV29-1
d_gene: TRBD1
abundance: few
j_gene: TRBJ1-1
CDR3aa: CSVGGGQSAFF
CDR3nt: TGCAGCGTTGGGGGGGGACAGTCGGCTTTCTTT

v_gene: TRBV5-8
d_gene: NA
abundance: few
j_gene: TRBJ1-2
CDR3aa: CASSPQGNGYTF
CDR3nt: TGTGCCAGCAGCCCGCAGGGGAATGGCTACACCTTC